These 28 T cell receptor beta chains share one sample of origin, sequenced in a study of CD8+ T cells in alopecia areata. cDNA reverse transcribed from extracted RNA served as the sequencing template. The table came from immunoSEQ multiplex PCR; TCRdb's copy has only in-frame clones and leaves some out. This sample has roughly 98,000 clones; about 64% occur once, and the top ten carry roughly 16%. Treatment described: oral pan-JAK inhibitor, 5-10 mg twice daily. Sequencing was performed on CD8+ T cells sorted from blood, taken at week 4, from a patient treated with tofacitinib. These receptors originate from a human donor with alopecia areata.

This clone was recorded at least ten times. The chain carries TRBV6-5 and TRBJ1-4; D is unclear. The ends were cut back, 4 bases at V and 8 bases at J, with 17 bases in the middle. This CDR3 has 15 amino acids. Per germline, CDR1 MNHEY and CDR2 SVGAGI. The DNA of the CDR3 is TGTGCCAGCAGTTCCGGCGTCTCCAATTCCGAAAAACTGTTTTTT. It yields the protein CASSSGVSNSEKLFF.

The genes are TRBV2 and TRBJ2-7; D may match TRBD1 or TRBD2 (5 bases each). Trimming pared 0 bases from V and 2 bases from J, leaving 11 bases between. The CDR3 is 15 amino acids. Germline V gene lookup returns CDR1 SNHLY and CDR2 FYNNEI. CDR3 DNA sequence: TGTGCCAGCAGTGAAGCTGAGGGGTTAGCCTACGAGCAGTACTTC. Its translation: CASSEAEGLAYEQYF. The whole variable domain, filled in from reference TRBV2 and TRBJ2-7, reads EPEVTQTPSHQVTQMGQEVILRCVPISNHLYFYWYRQILGQKVEFLVSFYNNEISEKSEIFDDQFSVERPDGSNFTLKIRSTKLEDSAMYFCASSEAEGLAYEQYFGPGTRLTVT.

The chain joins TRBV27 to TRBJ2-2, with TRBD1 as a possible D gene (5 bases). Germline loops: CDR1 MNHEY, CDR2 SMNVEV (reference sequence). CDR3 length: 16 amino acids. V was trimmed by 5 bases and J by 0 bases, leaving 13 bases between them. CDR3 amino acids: CASSVRQLTNTGELFF. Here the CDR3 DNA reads TGTGCCAGCAGTGTAAGACAGCTCACGAACACCGGGGAGCTGTTTTTT.

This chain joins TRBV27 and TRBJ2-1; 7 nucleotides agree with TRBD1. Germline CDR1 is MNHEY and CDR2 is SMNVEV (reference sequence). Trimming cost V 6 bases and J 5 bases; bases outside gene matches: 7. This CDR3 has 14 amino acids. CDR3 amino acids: CASSTGTANNEQFF. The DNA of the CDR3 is TGTGCCAGCAGCACCGGGACAGCAAACAATGAGCAGTTCTTC.

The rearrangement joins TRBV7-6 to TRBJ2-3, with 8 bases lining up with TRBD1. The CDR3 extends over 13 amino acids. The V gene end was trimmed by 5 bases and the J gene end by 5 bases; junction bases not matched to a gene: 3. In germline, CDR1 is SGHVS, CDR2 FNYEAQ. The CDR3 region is CASSADRGDTQYF. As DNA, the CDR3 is TGTGCCAGCAGCGCCGACAGGGGAGATACGCAGTATTTT.

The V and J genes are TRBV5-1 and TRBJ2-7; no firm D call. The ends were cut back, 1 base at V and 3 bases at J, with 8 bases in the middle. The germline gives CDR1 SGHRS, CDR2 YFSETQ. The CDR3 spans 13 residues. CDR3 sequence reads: CASSLNYRYEQYF. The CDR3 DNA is TGCGCCAGCAGCTTGAACTACCGCTACGAGCAGTACTTC.

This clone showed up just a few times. CDR3 in amino acids: CASSYSVQETQYF. The CDR3 coding sequence is TGTGCCAGCAGTTATAGCGTCCAAGAGACCCAGTACTTC. The chain recombines TRBV27 with TRBJ2-5, with a possible D match to TRBD2 (5 bases). The CDR3 has 13 residues. Germline CDR1 reads MNHEY; CDR2 reads SMNVEV (reference sequence). V dropped 4 bases and J dropped 1 base, with 7 bases sitting between them.

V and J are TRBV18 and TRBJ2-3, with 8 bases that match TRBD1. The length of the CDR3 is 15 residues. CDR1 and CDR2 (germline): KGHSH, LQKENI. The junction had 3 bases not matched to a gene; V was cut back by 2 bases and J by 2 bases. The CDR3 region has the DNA TGTGCCAGCTCACCAGGACAGGGATTCACAGATACGCAGTATTTT. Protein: CASSPGQGFTDTQYF.

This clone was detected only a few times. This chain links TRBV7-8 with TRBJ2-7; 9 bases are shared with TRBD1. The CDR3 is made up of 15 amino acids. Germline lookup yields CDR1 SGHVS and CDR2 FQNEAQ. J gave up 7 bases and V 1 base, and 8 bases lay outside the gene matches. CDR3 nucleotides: TGTGCCAGCAGCTTAGTATCACAGGGGGCGGGGGAGCAGTACTTC. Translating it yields CASSLVSQGAGEQYF.

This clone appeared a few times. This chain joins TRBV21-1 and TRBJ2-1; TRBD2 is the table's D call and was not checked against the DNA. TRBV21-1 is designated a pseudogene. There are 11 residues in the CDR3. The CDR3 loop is CASHYLDEQFF. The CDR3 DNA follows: TGTGCCAGCCATTACTTGGATGAGCAGTTCTTC.

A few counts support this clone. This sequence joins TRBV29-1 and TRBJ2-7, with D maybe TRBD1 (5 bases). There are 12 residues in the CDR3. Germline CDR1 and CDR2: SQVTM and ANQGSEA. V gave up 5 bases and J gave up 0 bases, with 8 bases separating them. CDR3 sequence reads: CSVTGDSYEQYF. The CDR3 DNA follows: TGCAGCGTTACAGGAGACTCCTACGAGCAGTACTTC.

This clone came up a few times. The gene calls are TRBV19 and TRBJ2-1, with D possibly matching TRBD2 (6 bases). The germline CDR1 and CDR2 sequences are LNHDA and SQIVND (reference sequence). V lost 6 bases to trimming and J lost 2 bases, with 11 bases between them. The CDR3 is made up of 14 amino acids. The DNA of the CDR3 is TGTGCCAGTAGCCTTAGCGGAACCTACAATGAGCAGTTCTTC. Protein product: CASSLSGTYNEQFF.

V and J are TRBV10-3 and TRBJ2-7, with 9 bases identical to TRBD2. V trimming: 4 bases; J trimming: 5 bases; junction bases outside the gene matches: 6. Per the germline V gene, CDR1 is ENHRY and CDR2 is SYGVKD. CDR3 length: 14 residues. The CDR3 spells CAISGPSGKDEQYF. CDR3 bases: TGTGCCATCAGTGGGCCTAGCGGGAAAGACGAGCAGTACTTC.

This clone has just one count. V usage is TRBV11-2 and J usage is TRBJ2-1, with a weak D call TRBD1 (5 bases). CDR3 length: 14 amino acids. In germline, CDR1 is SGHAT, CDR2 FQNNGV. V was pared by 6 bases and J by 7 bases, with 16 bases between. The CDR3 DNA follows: TGTGCCAGCAGGCGCCCCGGCAGGGTGAATGAGCAGTTCTTC. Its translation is CASRRPGRVNEQFF.

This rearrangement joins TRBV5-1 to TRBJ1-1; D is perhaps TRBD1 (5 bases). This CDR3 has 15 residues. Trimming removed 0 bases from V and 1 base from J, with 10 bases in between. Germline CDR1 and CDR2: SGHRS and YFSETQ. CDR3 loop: CASSLAPTENTEAFF. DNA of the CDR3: TGCGCCAGCAGCTTGGCCCCGACAGAGAACACTGAAGCTTTCTTT.

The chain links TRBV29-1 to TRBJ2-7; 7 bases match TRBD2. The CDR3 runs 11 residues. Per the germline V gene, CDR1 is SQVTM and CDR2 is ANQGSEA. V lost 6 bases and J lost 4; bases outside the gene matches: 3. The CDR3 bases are TGCAGCGTGGGGGAGGGTTACGAGCAGTACTTC. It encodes CSVGEGYEQYF.

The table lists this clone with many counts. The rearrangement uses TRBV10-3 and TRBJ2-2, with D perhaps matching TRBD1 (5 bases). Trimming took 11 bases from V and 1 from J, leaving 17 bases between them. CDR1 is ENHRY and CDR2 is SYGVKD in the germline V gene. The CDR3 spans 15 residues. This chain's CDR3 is CAAQPGLQNTGELFF. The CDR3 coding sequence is TGTGCCGCTCAACCAGGGCTACAGAACACCGGGGAGCTGTTTTTT.

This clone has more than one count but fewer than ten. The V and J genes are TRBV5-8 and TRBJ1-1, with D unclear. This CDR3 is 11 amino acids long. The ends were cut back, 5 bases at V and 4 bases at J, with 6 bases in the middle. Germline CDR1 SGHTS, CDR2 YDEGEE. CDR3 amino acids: CASSPRTEAFF. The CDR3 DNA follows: TGTGCCAGCAGTCCTCGCACTGAAGCTTTCTTT. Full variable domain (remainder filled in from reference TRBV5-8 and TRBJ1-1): EAGVTQSPTHLIKTRGQQATLRCSPISGHTSVYWYQQALGLGLQFLLWYDEGEERNRGNFPPRFSGRQFPNYSSELNVNALELEDSALYLCASSPRTEAFFGQGTRLTVV.

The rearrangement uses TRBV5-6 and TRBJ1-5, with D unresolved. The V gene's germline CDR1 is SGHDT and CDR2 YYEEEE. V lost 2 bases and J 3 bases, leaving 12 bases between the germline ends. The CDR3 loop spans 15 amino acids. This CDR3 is CASSFSRRYNQPQHF. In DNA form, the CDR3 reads TGTGCCAGCAGCTTTTCCCGACGCTACAATCAGCCCCAGCATTTT.

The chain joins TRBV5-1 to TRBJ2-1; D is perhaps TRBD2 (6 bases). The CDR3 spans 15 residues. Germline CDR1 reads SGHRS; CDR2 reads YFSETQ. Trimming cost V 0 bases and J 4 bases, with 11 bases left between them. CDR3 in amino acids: CASSLEGGTYNEQFF. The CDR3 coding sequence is TGCGCCAGCAGCTTGGAGGGAGGAACTTACAATGAGCAGTTCTTC.

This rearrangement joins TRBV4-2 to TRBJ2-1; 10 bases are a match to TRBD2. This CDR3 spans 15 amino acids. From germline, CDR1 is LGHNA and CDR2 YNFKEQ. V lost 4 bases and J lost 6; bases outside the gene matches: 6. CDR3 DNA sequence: TGTGCCAGCAGCCCATTAGCGGGGGGTCTCAATGAGCAGTTCTTC. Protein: CASSPLAGGLNEQFF.

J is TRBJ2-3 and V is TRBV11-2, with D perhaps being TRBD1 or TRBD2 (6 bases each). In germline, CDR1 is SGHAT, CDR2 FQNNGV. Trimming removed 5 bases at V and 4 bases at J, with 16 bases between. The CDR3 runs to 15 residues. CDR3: CASSPWGAVPDTQYF. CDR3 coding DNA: TGTGCCAGCAGCCCGTGGGGGGCGGTCCCAGATACGCAGTATTTT.

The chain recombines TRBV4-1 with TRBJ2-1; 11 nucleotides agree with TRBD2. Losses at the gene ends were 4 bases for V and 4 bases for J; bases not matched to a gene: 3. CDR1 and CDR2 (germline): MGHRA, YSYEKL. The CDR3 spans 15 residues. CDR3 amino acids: CASSRTSGSYNEQFF. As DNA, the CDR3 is TGCGCCAGCAGCCGAACTAGCGGGAGTTACAATGAGCAGTTCTTC.

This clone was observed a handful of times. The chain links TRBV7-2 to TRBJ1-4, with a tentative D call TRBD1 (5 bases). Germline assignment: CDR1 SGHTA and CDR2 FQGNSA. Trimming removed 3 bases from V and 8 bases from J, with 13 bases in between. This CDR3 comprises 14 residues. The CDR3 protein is CASSFTGTWEKLFF. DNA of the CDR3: TGTGCCAGCAGCTTTACCGGGACTTGGGAAAAACTGTTTTTT.

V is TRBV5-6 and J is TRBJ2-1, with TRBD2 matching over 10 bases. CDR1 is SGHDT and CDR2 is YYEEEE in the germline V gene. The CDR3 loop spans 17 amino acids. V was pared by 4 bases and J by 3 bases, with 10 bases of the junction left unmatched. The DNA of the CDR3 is TGTGCCAGCAGCAGATTAGCGGGGGGATTAAACTACAATGAGCAGTTCTTC. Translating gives CASSRLAGGLNYNEQFF.

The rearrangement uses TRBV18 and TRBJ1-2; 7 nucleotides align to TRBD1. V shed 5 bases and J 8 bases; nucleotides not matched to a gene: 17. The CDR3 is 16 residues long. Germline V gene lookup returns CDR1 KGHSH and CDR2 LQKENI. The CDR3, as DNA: TGTGCCAGCTCATCACTATACAGGGGTACTAAGAGCGGCTACACCTTC. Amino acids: CASSSLYRGTKSGYTF.

The CDR3 loop is CASRTGAAGAFF. DNA for the CDR3: TGTGCCAGCAGAACGGGGGCTGCTGGGGCTTTCTTT. The rearrangement joins TRBV6-6 to TRBJ1-1; D is possibly TRBD1 (6 bases). Deletions cut 6 bases from V and 11 bases from J, with 16 bases between. Looked up from germline, CDR1 is MNHNY and CDR2 is SVGAGI (reference sequence). The CDR3 spans 12 residues.

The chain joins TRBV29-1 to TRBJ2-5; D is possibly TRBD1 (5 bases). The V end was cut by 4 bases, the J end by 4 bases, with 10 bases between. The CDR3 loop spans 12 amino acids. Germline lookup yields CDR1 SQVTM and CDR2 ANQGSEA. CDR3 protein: CSVVFQGETQYF. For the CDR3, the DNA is TGCAGCGTTGTGTTCCAGGGAGAGACCCAGTACTTC.